Listed below are T cell receptor beta chains from one sample, sequenced in a study of blood T cell repertoires in COVID-19. Assay: immunoSEQ multiplex PCR; the TCRdb copy retains only in-frame clones and omits some. This sample carries about 200,000 clones, roughly 80% of them seen once, and the ten largest clones take roughly 7.9%. The sequenced material came from peripheral blood. The receptors were sampled from a woman of 80 years or more with acute or convalescent COVID-19. CDR3s include the opening cysteine and the closing phenylalanine or tryptophan. Fields, in order: clone size, D gene, J gene, V gene, CDR3 length, CDR3 protein, CDR3 DNA. The D gene is left open where the match is weak. Clone size appears in some rows only: once, few, many, or a class for an expanded clone.

size: -
D: -
J: TRBJ1-1
V: TRBV7-2
length: 13
CDR3: CASSLGFYTEAFF
DNA: TGTGCCAGCAGCCTCGGGTTTTACACTGAAGCTTTCTTT

size: -
D: -
J: TRBJ2-3
V: TRBV9
length: 13
CDR3: CASSAGHTDTQYF
DNA: TGTGCCAGCAGCGCAGGTCACACAGATACGCAGTATTTT

size: -
D: -
J: TRBJ2-2
V: TRBV27
length: 18
CDR3: CATSKDHRHWVPGGELFF
DNA: TGTGCCACCAGTAAAGACCACAGGCATTGGGTCCCTGGCGGGGAGCTGTTTTTT

size: -
D: TRBD2
J: TRBJ2-3
V: TRBV7-2
length: 16
CDR3: CASSLALAGQWVTQYF
DNA: TGTGCCAGCAGCTTAGCATTAGCGGGGCAGTGGGTTACGCAGTATTTT

size: -
D: TRBD2
J: TRBJ2-5
V: TRBV5-1
length: 15
CDR3: CASSLRPSGGETQYF
DNA: TGCGCCAGCAGCTTGCGTCCTAGCGGGGGGGAGACCCAGTACTTC

size: few
D: -
J: TRBJ1-5
V: TRBV7-3
length: 15
CDR3: CASSLSQGNDQPQHF
DNA: TGTGCCAGCAGCTTAAGTCAGGGGAACGATCAGCCCCAGCATTTT

size: -
D: TRBD1
J: TRBJ2-1
V: TRBV3-1/TRBV3-2
length: 16
CDR3: CASGSSGTESYNEQFF
DNA: TGTGCCAGCGGATCATCCGGGACAGAGTCATACAATGAGCAGTTCTTC

size: -
D: -
J: TRBJ1-1
V: TRBV21-1
length: 15
CDR3: CASSKGQGICTEAFF
DNA: TGTGCCAGCAGCAAAGGGCAGGGAATCTGTACTGAAGCTTTCTTT

size: once
D: TRBD2
J: TRBJ2-2
V: TRBV6-4
length: 16
CDR3: CASSPIAGAKTGELFF
DNA: TGTGCCAGCAGTCCAATAGCGGGAGCGAAAACCGGGGAGCTGTTTTTT

size: -
D: -
J: TRBJ2-3
V: TRBV19
length: 15
CDR3: CASSKRDLRTDTQYF
DNA: TGTGCCAGTAGCAAACGGGACTTACGCACAGATACGCAGTATTTT

size: -
D: -
J: TRBJ1-6
V: TRBV4-2
length: 14
CDR3: CASSPKLQHSPLHF
DNA: TGTGCCAGCAGCCCCAAGTTACAGCATTCACCCCTCCACTTT

size: -
D: TRBD1
J: TRBJ2-2
V: TRBV9
length: 15
CDR3: CASSVGQGNTGELFF
DNA: TGTGCCAGCAGCGTAGGACAGGGGAACACCGGGGAGCTGTTTTTT

size: -
D: -
J: TRBJ1-1
V: TRBV7-2
length: 13
CDR3: CASGGFMDYEAFF
DNA: TGTGCCAGTGGGGGGTTTATGGACTATGAAGCTTTCTTT

size: few
D: -
J: TRBJ1-1
V: TRBV7-9
length: 14
CDR3: CASSTLAGHTEAFF
DNA: TGTGCCAGCAGCACCCTGGCTGGTCACACTGAAGCTTTCTTT